The sequence of this T cell receptor beta chain was determined in a study of PD-L1 blockade in urothelial cancer. Overall study context: Male patients with bladder-origin urothelial cancer numbered about nine tenths of the roughly 30.

About this clone itself: Antigen: not known.

Every PCR was spiked with synthetic TCR analog templates. Sequencing used immunoSEQ multiplex PCR; TCRdb keeps in-frame clones, though not all of them. The table has around 80,000 clones, 80% to 95% seen once. Regarding time point: peripheral blood 6 weeks after treatment start. CDR1 SQVTM and CDR2 ANQGSEA come from the germline V gene. The V end lost 5 bases, the J end lost 1 base, and 8 bases lay between the germline ends. The CDR3 consists of 12 residues. Points from the study as a whole: Pretreatment blood TCR clonality under the median forecast improved survival. Blood clones associated with the tumor expanded more at 3 weeks in durable-benefit patients.

Specimen: PBMCs, collected around atezolizumab (anti-PD-L1) treatment. The origin of this receptor is a woman of 80 years or more with urothelial cancer. J is TRBJ1-1 and V is TRBV29-1; D remains ambiguous. CDR3 sequence (DNA): TGCAGCGTTTCTGAGAGGAACACTGAAGCTTTCTTT. Translating it yields CSVSERNTEAFF.